Listed here are 13 T cell receptor beta chains from one sample, sequenced in a study of T cell responses to AZD1222 COVID-19 vaccine. The data were produced by immunoSEQ multiplex PCR, yet TCRdb's version contains in-frame clones alone and is incomplete. This table has some 100,000 clones, 92% appearing once. The sequencing here drew on peripheral blood, taken 28 days after the second AZD1222 dose. Receptor source: an adult who received the AZD1222 COVID-19 vaccine.

The rearrangement joins TRBV28 to TRBJ2-7, with D maybe TRBD1 (8 bases). V lost 6 bases to trimming and J lost 2 bases, with 41 bases between them. This CDR3 is built from 23 residues. Germline V gene lookup returns CDR1 MDHEN and CDR2 SYDVKM. The CDR3 DNA sequence: TGTGCCAGCAGACCTATATGGGGGGGAACCGGGACAGGCCATAAAACCTCGCCCTACGAGCAGTACTTC. It specifies CASRPIWGGTGTGHKTSPYEQYF.

About this clone itself: This specimen includes other DNA sequences encoding the same CDR3. This chain connects TRBV5-1 to TRBJ1-1; 10 bases are shared with TRBD1. With V trimmed by 0 bases and J by 1 base, 0 bases remained unmatched. Looked up from germline, CDR1 is SGHRS and CDR2 is YFSETQ. This CDR3 has 15 residues. The CDR3 sequence is CASSLGTGGNTEAFF. CDR3 DNA: TGCGCCAGCAGCTTGGGGACAGGGGGGAACACTGAAGCTTTCTTT.

The count of this clone is one. The rearrangement uses TRBV7-9 and TRBJ2-5; D tentatively fits TRBD1 or TRBD2 (5 bases each). Deletions cut 5 bases from V and 5 bases from J, with 18 bases between. The CDR3 has 15 amino acids. The germline gives CDR1 SEHNR, CDR2 FQNEAQ (reference sequence). CDR3 sequence: CASSQFNQGAETQYF. The CDR3 nucleotides are TGTGCCAGCAGCCAATTCAACCAGGGAGCGGAGACCCAGTACTTC.

V is TRBV6-1 and J is TRBJ1-6; 10 nucleotides agree with TRBD1. Germline V gene sequence: CDR1 MNHNS, CDR2 SASEGT. V gave up 3 bases and J gave up 9 bases; unmatched junction bases: 5. The CDR3 consists of 15 residues. The CDR3, as DNA: TGTGCCAGCAGTGAGGACAGGGGGGGTTTTTCACCCCTCCACTTT. Translation gives CASSEDRGGFSPLHF.

The J gene is TRBJ2-1, the V gene TRBV19; TRBD2 aligns across 13 bases. Germline V CDR1 and CDR2: LNHDA, SQIVND (reference sequence). The trim removed 5 bases at V and 7 bases at J, leaving 5 bases unmatched. This CDR3 comprises 15 residues. CDR3 protein: CASSLTSGGRNEQFF. CDR3 in DNA: TGTGCCAGTAGTTTGACTAGCGGGGGGCGGAATGAGCAGTTCTTC.

The chain recombines TRBV5-1 with TRBJ1-4; the D gene is possibly TRBD1 (6 bases). V was trimmed by 5 bases and J by 2 bases, leaving 16 bases between them. From germline, CDR1 is SGHRS and CDR2 YFSETQ. This CDR3 region has 16 residues. CDR3 sequence (DNA): TGCGCCAGCAGGCGGGACATAAAAGCCACTAATGAAAAACTGTTTTTT. It encodes CASRRDIKATNEKLFF.

The count of this clone is one. CDR3 residues: CASRTRDRVEKLFF. CDR3 sequence (DNA): TGTGCCAGCAGGACCCGGGACAGGGTTGAAAAACTGTTTTTT. The chain is built from TRBV6-5 and TRBJ1-4; TRBD1 aligns across 9 bases. The CDR3 totals 14 residues. Germline V gene data show CDR1 as MNHEY and CDR2 as SVGAGI. J was trimmed by 7 bases and V by 6 bases; bases with no gene match: 6.

The CDR3 DNA sequence: TGTGCCAGCAGCACGACAGGGATAGAAAAACTGTTTTTT. Translated, it gives CASSTTGIEKLFF. The chain is built from TRBV9 and TRBJ1-4; 7 bases match TRBD1. Germline loops: CDR1 SGDLS, CDR2 YYNGEE. V lost 4 bases and J lost 8; bases outside the gene matches: 5. This CDR3 spans 13 amino acids.

This chain joins TRBV29-1 and TRBJ1-1; possible D gene TRBD1, 6 bases. The CDR3 covers 13 residues. The V end lost 7 bases, the J end lost 3 bases, and 15 bases lay between the germline ends. CDR1 is SQVTM and CDR2 is ANQGSEA in the germline V gene. For the CDR3, the DNA is TGCAGCGCGAACAGGGAGAGGGACACTGAAGCTTTCTTT. Translated, it gives CSANRERDTEAFF.

The chain combines TRBV28 with TRBJ2-2; 15 bases agree with TRBD2. V lost 5 bases and J lost 4; bases outside the gene matches: 8. CDR3 length equals 18 residues. Germline lookup yields CDR1 MDHEN and CDR2 SYDVKM. CDR3 sequence reads: CASSPRTSGGAGTGELFF. CDR3 nucleotides: TGTGCCAGCAGTCCGCGGACTAGCGGGGGGGCGGGCACCGGGGAGCTGTTTTTT.

The chain uses TRBV9 and TRBJ2-5; D not certain. Germline CDR1 reads SGDLS; CDR2 reads YYNGEE. The CDR3 length is 14 residues. V shed 2 bases and J shed 4 bases, with 12 bases lying between them. The DNA for the CDR3 is TGTGCCAGCAGCGTGAGCTTTGCGCGAGAGACCCAGTACTTC. Its translation: CASSVSFARETQYF.

The chain uses TRBV29-1 and TRBJ2-1, with a weak D call TRBD2 (6 bases). The CDR3 has 17 residues. Trimming pared 3 bases from V and 3 bases from J, leaving 21 bases between. The germline V gene encodes CDR1 SQVTM and CDR2 ANQGSEA. The CDR3 DNA is TGCAGCGTTGATGGAGCCGAATTCACTAGCTTCTACAATGAGCAGTTCTTC. This gives the protein CSVDGAEFTSFYNEQFF.

The chain joins TRBV3-1 (or the pseudogene TRBV3-2) to TRBJ1-2, with D hard to call. Germline CDR1 and CDR2: LGHDT and YNNKEL (reference sequence). The V end was cut by 3 bases, the J end by 0 bases, with 14 bases between. The CDR3 has 16 amino acids. CDR3: CASSQSGRGANYGYTF. The CDR3 bases are TGTGCCAGCAGCCAGTCCGGACGGGGAGCTAACTATGGCTACACCTTC.